The next 27 T cell receptor beta chains were all read from a single sample in a study of CD8 T cells in Susac syndrome. The authors reverse transcribed about 0.5 to 1 ug RNA with random hexamers. TCRdb used MiXCR to reprocess the immunoSEQ multiplex PCR reads, holding one entry per CDR3 protein. The sample contains about 150,000 distinct CDR3 sequences, 85% to 95% of which appear only once. The specimen was CD4+ T cells from PBMCs. The receptors were sampled from a human donor with multiple sclerosis.

The J gene is TRBJ1-5, the V gene TRBV20-1, with D unclear. This CDR3 is 15 amino acids long. Germline V gene sequence: CDR1 DFQATT, CDR2 SNEGSKA (reference sequence). Trimming removed 1 base from V and 1 base from J, with 11 bases in between. The CDR3 DNA reads as TGCAGTGCTAGAGGATCGAGTCGCAGCAATCAGCCCCAGCATTTT. Amino acid sequence: CSARGSSRSNQPQHF.

The chain recombines TRBV28 with TRBJ2-3; 9 bases match TRBD1. J lost 6 bases, V lost 10 bases, and 23 bases had no gene match. The germline CDR1 and CDR2 sequences are MDHEN and SYDVKM. The CDR3 length is 18 residues. The CDR3 coding sequence is TGTGCCACTTCCCCGGGACAGGGTTTACGGAAGCGGGTGGATACGCAGTATTTT. Protein sequence: CATSPGQGLRKRVDTQYF.

This clonotype was detected only a few times. The chain links TRBV9 to TRBJ2-3; TRBD2 matches at 11 bases. Germline V lookup: CDR1 SGDLS, CDR2 YYNGEE. V gave up 4 bases and J gave up 0 bases; unmatched junction bases: 4. This CDR3 has 16 amino acids. The CDR3: CASSPGTSGSTDTQYF. The CDR3 DNA sequence: TGTGCCAGCAGCCCTGGGACTAGCGGTAGCACAGATACGCAGTATTTT.

This rearrangement joins TRBV4-3 to TRBJ2-3; TRBD2 might be the D (5 bases). Germline CDR1 LGHNA, CDR2 YSLEER. There are 15 residues in the CDR3. V shed 0 bases and J shed 4 bases, with 11 bases lying between them. The DNA for the CDR3 is TGCGCCAGCAGCCAAGAGGTATGGGGAGCAGATACGCAGTATTTT. Translating gives CASSQEVWGADTQYF.

This chain uses TRBV6-2 or TRBV6-3 with TRBJ2-1, with D perhaps matching TRBD2 (5 bases). Trimming took off 5 bases at V and 8 bases at J, with 16 bases between the two ends. CDR1 is MNHEY and CDR2 is SVGEGT in the germline V gene. The CDR3 runs 14 residues. CDR3 sequence: CASSLPDSAHEQFF. Written as DNA, the CDR3 is TGTGCCAGCAGTCTCCCCGATAGCGCCCATGAGCAGTTCTTC.

V and J are TRBV20-1 and TRBJ1-4, with D possibly TRBD1 on 6 matching bases. Germline lookup yields CDR1 DFQATT and CDR2 SNEGSKA (reference sequence). V shed 3 bases and J shed 8 bases, with 16 bases lying between them. This CDR3 contains 14 residues. The DNA of the CDR3 is TGCAGTGCTAGGGGGACAACCCTGGGAGAAAAACTGTTTTTT. It encodes CSARGTTLGEKLFF.

V usage is TRBV12-3 or TRBV12-4 and J usage is TRBJ1-1; no firm D call. Trimming removed 3 bases from V and 0 bases from J, with 5 bases in between. The CDR3 consists of 13 residues. This CDR3 reads CASSFQVNTEAFF. DNA for the CDR3: TGTGCCAGCAGTTTCCAAGTGAACACTGAAGCTTTCTTT.

The chain uses TRBV9 and TRBJ1-2, with a tentative D call TRBD1 (5 bases). The CDR3 is 15 amino acids. CDR1 and CDR2 (germline): SGDLS, YYNGEE. Trimming shortened V by 3 bases and J by 7 bases, and 19 bases separated the two germline ends. The CDR3 DNA reads as TGTGCCAGCAGCGCCACCGGGACCCGAGGCAGTGGCTACACCTTC. It codes for CASSATGTRGSGYTF.

The CDR3 here is CASSSTGGGDTQYF. The CDR3 DNA reads as TGTGCCAGCAGCTCGACAGGGGGGGGAGATACGCAGTATTTT. The genes are TRBV7-2 and TRBJ2-3, with 9 bases identical to TRBD1. CDR3 length equals 14 residues. Trimming cost V 4 bases and J 5 bases; bases outside gene matches: 4. CDR1 and CDR2 (germline): SGHTA, FQGNSA.

The rearrangement links TRBV4-3 to TRBJ1-3; D unresolved. CDR1 and CDR2 (germline): LGHNA, YSLEER. V lost 0 bases to trimming and J lost 2 bases, with 11 bases between them. The CDR3 spans 16 residues. The CDR3 loop reads CASSQESVGTGNTIYF. In DNA, the CDR3 is TGCGCCAGCAGCCAAGAATCCGTGGGGACTGGAAACACCATATATTTT.

The chain is built from TRBV3-1 and TRBJ2-3; 8 positions agree with TRBD2. CDR3 length: 16 amino acids. Losses at the gene ends were 4 bases for V and 2 bases for J; bases not matched to a gene: 8. CDR1 LGHDT and CDR2 YNNKEL come from the germline V gene (reference sequence). The CDR3 reads CASSPRVAGNTDTQYF. The DNA for the CDR3 is TGTGCCAGCAGCCCCCGGGTAGCGGGGAACACAGATACGCAGTATTTT.

J is TRBJ2-1 and V is TRBV20-1; perhaps D is TRBD1 or TRBD2 (6 bases each). The V gene lost 3 bases and the J gene lost 2 bases, with 14 bases spanning the gap. This CDR3 has 15 residues. Germline CDR1 DFQATT, CDR2 SNEGSKA (reference sequence). The CDR3 loop reads CSASLGAGPYNEQFF. The CDR3 bases are TGCAGTGCTAGCCTGGGGGCGGGGCCCTACAATGAGCAGTTCTTC.

This clonotype appeared a single time. The genes are TRBV7-8 and TRBJ2-3; no firm D call. The V gene's germline CDR1 is SGHVS and CDR2 FQNEAQ. V was shortened by 3 bases and J by 4 bases, with 11 bases between the two germline ends. The CDR3 spans 14 residues. CDR3 nucleotide sequence: TGTGCCAGCAGCTTGGGGATAGTGGCAGATACGCAGTATTTT. Translated, it gives CASSLGIVADTQYF.

The chain uses TRBV28 and TRBJ2-2; possible D gene TRBD2, 6 bases. The CDR3 is made up of 16 amino acids. The germline V gene encodes CDR1 MDHEN and CDR2 SYDVKM. Trimming took off 2 bases at V and 4 bases at J, with 14 bases between the two ends. This chain's CDR3 is CASSLGGTAGTGELFF. Written as DNA, the CDR3 is TGTGCCAGCAGTTTAGGGGGGACTGCTGGCACCGGGGAGCTGTTTTTT.

A single count supports this clonotype. The chain links TRBV19 to TRBJ1-4, with D perhaps matching TRBD1 (5 bases). The CDR3 is made up of 11 amino acids. The germline CDR1 and CDR2 sequences are LNHDA and SQIVND (reference sequence). V was trimmed by 7 bases and J by 6 bases, leaving 6 bases between them. Here the CDR3 reads CASKQDEKLFF. Written as DNA, the CDR3 is TGTGCCAGTAAACAGGATGAAAAACTGTTTTTT.

The chain employs TRBV29-1 and TRBJ2-3; D might be TRBD1 or TRBD2, each matching 6 bases. Looked up from germline, CDR1 is SQVTM and CDR2 is ANQGSEA. The CDR3 runs to 13 residues. The germline V and J ends were trimmed by 5 bases and 6 bases, with 15 bases remaining between them. In DNA form, the CDR3 reads TGCAGCGTTCAGGGGCAGGGAGGCGATACGCAGTATTTT. Translation gives CSVQGQGGDTQYF.

CDR3 sequence (DNA): TGTGCCAGCAGTTCCCACGGGGGGAGTGGCTACACCTTC. As protein: CASSSHGGSGYTF. V gene TRBV28 combines with J gene TRBJ1-2, with D perhaps TRBD1 (5 bases). Germline CDR1 is MDHEN and CDR2 is SYDVKM. The V and J ends lost 4 bases and 7 bases respectively, with 13 bases between them. The CDR3 totals 13 residues.

The chain has TRBV15 and TRBJ1-4; D is unclear. This CDR3 has 13 amino acids. The germline V gene has CDR1 LNHNV and CDR2 YYDKDF (reference sequence). Trimming stripped 2 bases from V and 8 bases from J, with 9 bases between. CDR3 nucleotide sequence: TGTGCCACCAGCAGATCCTCGACCGAAAAACTGTTTTTT. Encoded protein: CATSRSSTEKLFF.

This sequence joins TRBV2 and TRBJ1-2; D is undetermined. CDR1 and CDR2 (germline): SNHLY, FYNNEI. Trimming took off 8 bases at V and 4 bases at J, with 17 bases between the two ends. The CDR3 loop spans 14 amino acids. In nucleotides, the CDR3 is TGTGCCAGCGCGACCGATCCATTGCGCTATGGCTACACCTTC. Translating it yields CASATDPLRYGYTF. The full variable domain, its missing parts supplied by reference TRBV2 and TRBJ1-2, is EPEVTQTPSHQVTQMGQEVILRCVPISNHLYFYWYRQILGQKVEFLVSFYNNEISEKSEIFDDQFSVERPDGSNFTLKIRSTKLEDSAMYFCASATDPLRYGYTFGSGTRLTVV.

The chain links TRBV6-4 to TRBJ1-5; D is perhaps TRBD1 (5 bases). The CDR3 extends over 12 amino acids. Germline loops: CDR1 MRHNA, CDR2 SNTAGT. The CDR3 spells CDWGGLGQPQHF. CDR3 DNA sequence: TGTGACTGGGGGGGTCTTGGGCAGCCCCAGCATTTT.

The rearrangement uses TRBV19 and TRBJ2-2, with D tentatively TRBD1 (7 bases). Per germline, CDR1 LNHDA and CDR2 SQIVND (reference sequence). Trimming pared 8 bases from V and 6 bases from J, leaving 19 bases between. This CDR3 is 15 amino acids long. The CDR3 loop reads CASGGTVGRAGELFF. CDR3 DNA: TGTGCCAGTGGAGGGACAGTGGGAAGGGCCGGGGAGCTGTTTTTT.

The chain links TRBV27 to TRBJ1-6; tentative D call: TRBD1 (5 bases). Germline V gene sequence: CDR1 MNHEY, CDR2 SMNVEV (reference sequence). The CDR3 has 13 amino acids. V lost 3 bases to trimming and J lost 7 bases, with 7 bases between them. The CDR3 sequence is CASSFGGNSPLHF. In DNA form, the CDR3 reads TGTGCCAGCAGTTTTGGGGGAAATTCACCCCTCCACTTT.

The chain employs TRBV7-8 and TRBJ2-1, with 8 bases lining up with TRBD2. The CDR3 runs 15 residues. V dropped 5 bases and J dropped 2; count of bases not matched to a gene: 5. Germline-derived CDR1 and CDR2 are SGHVS and FQNEAQ. The CDR3 DNA sequence: TGTGCCAGCAGCCCAAGCGGGAGTGCCTACAATGAGCAGTTCTTC. Encoded protein: CASSPSGSAYNEQFF.

Only a few counts were recorded for this clonotype. V and J are TRBV6-6 and TRBJ2-7, with D perhaps TRBD1 (6 bases). The V gene's germline CDR1 is MNHNY and CDR2 SVGAGI (reference sequence). There are 14 residues in the CDR3. Between the trimmed V and J ends, which lost 0 bases and 4 bases, there was a span of 10 bases. The CDR3: CASSYSGQSYEQYF. The CDR3 DNA follows: TGTGCCAGCAGTTACTCCGGACAGTCATACGAGCAGTACTTC.

This clonotype was seen just once. The chain carries TRBV11-1 and TRBJ2-7, with 7 bases fitting TRBD1. Germline loops: CDR1 SGHAT, CDR2 FQDESV (reference sequence). J lost 5 bases, V lost 3 bases, and 7 bases had no gene match. This CDR3 comprises 14 residues. The CDR3 region is CASSLDDRVHEQYF. The CDR3 bases are TGTGCCAGCAGCTTGGACGACAGGGTCCACGAGCAGTACTTC.

The V gene is TRBV30, the J gene TRBJ1-1; tentatively, D is TRBD1 (6 bases). Trimming stripped 3 bases from V and 11 bases from J, with 19 bases between. Per the germline V gene, CDR1 is GTSNPN and CDR2 is SVGIG (reference sequence). CDR3 length: 13 residues. CDR3 sequence: CAWRGQGTSRAFF. CDR3 nucleotides: TGTGCCTGGAGGGGTCAGGGGACAAGTCGGGCTTTCTTT.

The chain recombines TRBV5-1 with TRBJ2-5; TRBD2 is a possible D gene (6 bases). CDR3 length: 16 residues. Germline V gives CDR1 SGHRS, CDR2 YFSETQ. Trimming left V 1 base short and J 5 bases short, with 18 bases between. The CDR3 loop reads CASSLTGRPSGETQYF. The CDR3 DNA sequence: TGCGCCAGCAGCTTGACCGGGAGACCCTCGGGGGAGACCCAGTACTTC.